These 32 T cell receptor beta chains were sequenced from one sample in a study of blood T cell repertoires in COVID-19. Libraries were prepared by immunoSEQ multiplex PCR; TCRdb keeps only in-frame clonotypes and omits some of them. Here the sample spans 170,000 or so clones, roughly 78% being singletons. Sequencing used peripheral blood. The receptors stem from a man between 65 and 79 years old with active or convalescent COVID-19.

The chain has TRBV6-1 and TRBJ1-2; 7 bases align to TRBD1. The CDR3 loop spans 15 amino acids. V was clipped by 0 bases and J by 8 bases; unmatched bases: 9. CDR1 MNHNS and CDR2 SASEGT come from the germline V gene. CDR3 DNA: TGTGCCAGCAGTGAAGCCGGGACAGCCGGAAGGGGCTACACCTTC. This gives the protein CASSEAGTAGRGYTF.

The CDR3 reads CASSLDYGNTIYF. CDR3 in DNA: TGTGCCAGCAGCTTGGATTATGGAAACACCATATATTTT. V is TRBV5-6 and J is TRBJ1-3; no firm D call. The length of the CDR3 is 13 residues. Per germline, CDR1 SGHDT and CDR2 YYEEEE. The ends were cut back, 0 bases at V and 3 bases at J, with 4 bases in the middle.

J is TRBJ1-2 and V is TRBV29-1; possibly TRBD1 for D (5 bases). The CDR3 sequence is 14 residues long. The ends were cut back, 4 bases at V and 4 bases at J, with 16 bases in the middle. Germline V CDR1 and CDR2: SQVTM, ANQGSEA. CDR3 sequence: CSVVLEAGTYGYTF. CDR3 in DNA: TGCAGCGTTGTCTTAGAGGCGGGGACCTATGGCTACACCTTC.

This chain connects TRBV7-9 to TRBJ1-3; 10 bases fit TRBD1. V gave up 6 bases and J gave up 4 bases; unmatched junction bases: 9. This CDR3 has 16 amino acids. Germline lookup yields CDR1 SEHNR and CDR2 FQNEAQ (reference sequence). This CDR3 is CASSREPGQGGNTIYF. The CDR3 DNA is TGTGCCAGCAGTCGAGAACCGGGACAGGGGGGAAACACCATATATTTT.

The V and J genes are TRBV7-3 and TRBJ2-2, with D unclear. Germline V gives CDR1 SGHTA, CDR2 FQGTGA. This CDR3 comprises 13 residues. With 1 base removed from V and 5 bases from J, the gap between germline ends came to 5 bases. The CDR3 loop is CASSLSLTGELFF. DNA for the CDR3: TGTGCCAGCAGCTTAAGTCTTACCGGGGAGCTGTTTTTT.

V gene TRBV19 combines with J gene TRBJ1-1, with a possible D match to TRBD1 (5 bases). The CDR3 extends over 14 amino acids. CDR1 is LNHDA, CDR2 SQIVND, per germline (reference sequence). Trimming stripped 5 bases from V and 0 bases from J, with 10 bases between. The CDR3 DNA reads as TGTGCCAGTAGTCAGGGTTATATGAACACTGAAGCTTTCTTT. Encoded protein: CASSQGYMNTEAFF.

The chain links TRBV11-2 to TRBJ1-1, with D unresolved. Germline assignment: CDR1 SGHAT and CDR2 FQNNGV. The CDR3 spans 14 residues. V was cut by 2 bases and J by 6 bases, with 13 bases left in between. CDR3 nucleotides: TGTGCCAGCAGCTTAAACGGGGTTCAACCTGAAGCTTTCTTT. Protein product: CASSLNGVQPEAFF.

This clone was picked up one time. The chain combines TRBV4-3 with TRBJ2-3; D remains unclear. Trimming took off 4 bases at V and 3 bases at J, with 11 bases between the two ends. Germline CDR1 and CDR2: LGHNA and YSLEER. The CDR3 extends over 14 amino acids. The CDR3 loop reads CASSPNIRTDTQYF. CDR3 nucleotides: TGCGCCAGCAGCCCCAACATAAGAACAGATACGCAGTATTTT.

The chain joins TRBV29-1 to TRBJ1-1; no firm D call. Germline values: CDR1 SQVTM, CDR2 ANQGSEA. Trimming shortened V by 4 bases and J by 3 bases, and 9 bases separated the two germline ends. There are 12 residues in the CDR3. CDR3 amino acids: CSVGGADTEAFF. The CDR3 nucleotides are TGCAGCGTTGGGGGAGCGGACACTGAAGCTTTCTTT.

The chain combines TRBV5-4 with TRBJ2-2, with D tentatively TRBD1 (6 bases). V lost 3 bases, J lost 6 bases, and 12 bases lay in between. This CDR3 comprises 14 residues. The V gene's germline CDR1 is SGHNT and CDR2 YYREEE (reference sequence). The CDR3 loop reads CASSSRTVAGELFF. For the CDR3, the DNA is TGTGCCAGCAGCTCACGGACAGTGGCCGGGGAGCTGTTTTTT.

The V gene is TRBV25-1, the J gene TRBJ2-1; TRBD1 matches at 7 bases. There are 13 residues in the CDR3. With 5 bases clipped from V and 3 bases from J, the junction kept 1 base outside the gene matches. CDR1 and CDR2 from the germline V gene are MGHDK and SYGVNS. The CDR3 DNA is TGTGCCAGCAGTAGGGACAGCTACAATGAGCAGTTCTTC. It codes for CASSRDSYNEQFF.

This clone was seen a single time. The gene calls are TRBV7-2 and TRBJ1-4; D is uncertain. V lost 5 bases, J lost 5 bases, and 15 bases lay in between. CDR1 SGHTA and CDR2 FQGNSA come from the germline V gene. This CDR3 has 15 residues. CDR3 in amino acids: CASSQYSYSNEKLFF. The CDR3 coding sequence is TGTGCCAGCAGCCAGTACAGCTACAGCAATGAAAAACTGTTTTTT. Full variable domain (remainder filled in from reference TRBV7-2 and TRBJ1-4): GAGVSQSPSNKVTEKGKDVELRCDPISGHTALYWYRQSLGQGLEFLIYFQGNSAPDKSGLPSDRFSAERTGGSVSTLTIQRTQQEDSAVYLCASSQYSYSNEKLFFGSGTQLSVL.

The CDR3 DNA sequence: TGTGCCAGCAGCTTAGGGGTTTTACTAGGAGAAAAACTGTTTTTT. This translates into CASSLGVLLGEKLFF. The rearrangement uses TRBV7-8 and TRBJ1-4; D is unresolved. The CDR3 consists of 15 residues. V lost 1 base and J 8 bases, leaving 14 bases between the germline ends. Germline V gives CDR1 SGHVS, CDR2 FQNEAQ.

This clone was detected only once. The rearrangement uses TRBV5-6 and TRBJ2-5; TRBD1 agrees at 8 bases. The CDR3 has 17 residues. J was trimmed by 2 bases and V by 4 bases; bases with no gene match: 13. Germline V CDR1 and CDR2: SGHDT, YYEEEE. The CDR3 DNA reads as TGTGCCAGCAGCCGGGCACCCGGGACAGGACATCAAGAGACCCAGTACTTC. The encoded protein is CASSRAPGTGHQETQYF.

The J gene is TRBJ1-2, the V gene TRBV3-1 (or the pseudogene TRBV3-2); 8 nucleotides match TRBD1. Per the germline V gene, CDR1 is LGHDT and CDR2 is YNNKEL (reference sequence). J lost 4 bases, V lost 0 bases, and 7 bases had no gene match. This CDR3 has 16 residues. Written as DNA, the CDR3 is TGTGCCAGCAGCCAAGACGTGGCAGGGGGCCTCTATGGCTACACCTTC. It encodes CASSQDVAGGLYGYTF.

As concerns this clone: This same CDR3 is encoded by further DNA sequences in the sample. The rearrangement uses TRBV19 and TRBJ2-2; 7 bases are a match to TRBD1. CDR3 length: 15 residues. Germline CDR1 and CDR2: LNHDA and SQIVND (reference sequence). The trim removed 3 bases at V and 0 bases at J, leaving 1 base unmatched. Written as DNA, the CDR3 is TGTGCCAGTAGTATCCAGGGGGCGAACACCGGGGAGCTGTTTTTT. Protein product: CASSIQGANTGELFF. The variable domain in full, completed from reference TRBV19 and TRBJ2-2, reads DGGITQSPKYLFRKEGQNVTLSCEQNLNHDAMYWYRQDPGQGLRLIYYSQIVNDFQKGDIAEGYSVSREKKESFPLTVTSAQKNPTAFYLCASSIQGANTGELFFGEGSRLTVL.

V is TRBV4-1 and J is TRBJ2-3, with 12 nucleotides matching TRBD2. Germline lookup yields CDR1 MGHRA and CDR2 YSYEKL. There are 17 residues in the CDR3. V was pared by 4 bases and J by 13 bases, with 18 bases of the junction left unmatched. The DNA of the CDR3 is TGCGCCAGCAGCCGAGACCCGGGACTAGCGGGCCCTCGTGGAAAGTATTTT. This codes for CASSRDPGLAGPRGKYF.

The J gene is TRBJ2-1, the V gene TRBV18; possible D gene TRBD2, 6 bases. The V gene's germline CDR1 is KGHSH and CDR2 LQKENI. This CDR3 spans 15 amino acids. Trimming took 3 bases from V and 3 from J, leaving 12 bases between them. DNA of the CDR3: TGTGCCAGCTCACCTCCTAGCGACAGCTACAATGAGCAGTTCTTC. Its translation is CASSPPSDSYNEQFF.

The chain uses TRBV2 and TRBJ2-1; 9 bases agree with TRBD2. The CDR3 is made up of 14 amino acids. The germline CDR1 and CDR2 sequences are SNHLY and FYNNEI. V trimming: 8 bases; J trimming: 10 bases; junction bases outside the gene matches: 12. This CDR3 is CASLWLAGRGEQFF. The CDR3 DNA is TGTGCCAGCCTGTGGCTAGCGGGGCGGGGGGAGCAGTTCTTC.

V is TRBV7-9 and J is TRBJ2-7, with TRBD2 identical over 7 bases. V lost 3 bases, J lost 2 bases, and 4 bases stayed unmatched. The CDR3 runs 14 residues. CDR1 and CDR2 from the germline V gene are SEHNR and FQNEAQ (reference sequence). The CDR3 region is CASSFSSGTYEQYF. The CDR3 DNA sequence: TGTGCCAGCAGCTTTAGCAGCGGGACCTACGAGCAGTACTTC.

This chain links TRBV14 with TRBJ2-2; 12 bases fit TRBD1. Germline CDR1 is SGHDN and CDR2 is FVKESK. Germline trimming cut 0 bases from V and 6 bases from J; bases unmatched to any gene: 5. The length of the CDR3 is 17 residues. CDR3 nucleotides: TGTGCCAGCAGCCAAGATTGGGACAGGGGGCGACCCGGGGAGCTGTTTTTT. Encoded protein: CASSQDWDRGRPGELFF. The whole variable domain, remainder taken from reference TRBV14 and TRBJ2-2, is EAGVTQFPSHSVIEKGQTVTLRCDPISGHDNLYWYRRVMGKEIKFLLHFVKESKQDESGMPNNRFLAERTGGTYSTLKVQPAELEDSGVYFCASSQDWDRGRPGELFFGEGSRLTVL.

The chain recombines TRBV4-3 with TRBJ2-3; D is perhaps TRBD2 (5 bases). With 2 bases removed from V and 1 base from J, the gap between germline ends came to 7 bases. Germline values: CDR1 LGHNA, CDR2 YSLEER. The CDR3 is made up of 14 amino acids. The CDR3 bases are TGCGCCAGCAGCCAAAGCGGTGGCACAGATACGCAGTATTTT. It is translated as CASSQSGGTDTQYF.

In this sample, this clone turned up once. This sequence may be a read error, since a much larger clone differs from it by one base. In the same sample, other DNA sequences code for this CDR3. The genes are TRBV12-3 or TRBV12-4 and TRBJ2-7, with D uncertain. CDR3 length: 13 residues. CDR3 sequence: CASSFGNSYEQYF. CDR3 nucleotide sequence: TGTGCCAGCAGTTTTGGCAACAGCTACGAGCAGTACTTT.

V and J are TRBV27 and TRBJ2-5; TRBD1 might be the D (6 bases). The CDR3 consists of 13 residues. The V end lost 10 bases, the J end lost 5 bases, and 17 bases lay between the germline ends. Germline-derived CDR1 and CDR2 are MNHEY and SMNVEV (reference sequence). The DNA for the CDR3 is TGTGCCACCAGGGTACAGGGTGGGGAGACCCAGTACTTC. Encoded protein: CATRVQGGETQYF.

V usage is TRBV11-3 and J usage is TRBJ2-5; 7 bases match TRBD1. J gave up 4 bases and V 5 bases, and 7 bases lay outside the gene matches. The V gene's germline CDR1 is SGHNT and CDR2 YENEEA. The CDR3 length is 14 residues. CDR3 DNA: TGTGCCAGCAGCAGGGGGCCTGAATCAGAGACCCAGTACTTC. Its protein product is CASSRGPESETQYF.

The chain joins TRBV9 to TRBJ1-2, with D possibly being TRBD1 (6 bases). Germline V CDR1 and CDR2: SGDLS, YYNGEE. V gave up 4 bases and J gave up 5 bases, with 21 bases separating them. There are 16 residues in the CDR3. CDR3 nucleotides: TGTGCCAGCAGCTCCCCTCCGGGGCAGGGGAGTTATGGCTACACCTTC. It yields the protein CASSSPPGQGSYGYTF.

This chain links TRBV5-4 with TRBJ2-3, with no clear D. V lost 6 bases and J 2 bases, leaving 16 bases between the germline ends. The CDR3 consists of 15 residues. The germline V gene has CDR1 SGHNT and CDR2 YYREEE (reference sequence). CDR3 protein: CASTPSWQNTDTQYF. The CDR3 DNA follows: TGTGCCAGCACCCCGTCCTGGCAAAACACAGATACGCAGTATTTT.

This chain joins TRBV30 and TRBJ2-3, with 8 bases matching TRBD2. The CDR3 runs 13 residues. Per the germline V gene, CDR1 is GTSNPN and CDR2 is SVGIG (reference sequence). Trimming at V came to 5 bases and at J to 3 bases, leaving 4 bases not matched to a gene. CDR3 residues: CAWGGLVTDTQYF. The CDR3 DNA follows: TGTGCCTGGGGGGGACTAGTGACAGATACGCAGTATTTT. The variable domain in full, with the rest retrieved from reference TRBV30 and TRBJ2-3, is SQTIHQWPATLVQPVGSPLSLECTVEGTSNPNLYWYRQAAGRGLQLLFYSVGIGQISSEVPQNLSASRPQDRQFILSSKKLLLSDSGFYLCAWGGLVTDTQYFGPGTRLTVL.

J is TRBJ1-3 and V is TRBV6-1; 10 nucleotides match TRBD1. This CDR3 contains 16 residues. The J segment lost 6 bases and the V segment lost 0 bases, leaving 5 bases of the junction unmatched. CDR1 and CDR2 (germline): MNHNS, SASEGT. CDR3 DNA sequence: TGTGCCAGCAGTGAAGCGGGACAGGGGATTGAAAACACCATATATTTT. Translated, it gives CASSEAGQGIENTIYF.

This clone appeared many times. The rearrangement links TRBV2 to TRBJ2-7; D not resolved. The V end was cut by 6 bases, the J end by 4 bases, with 4 bases between. CDR1 and CDR2 (germline): SNHLY, FYNNEI. This CDR3 region has 10 residues. CDR3 in DNA: TGTGCCAGCAGCCTTTACGAGCAGTACTTC. As protein: CASSLYEQYF.

The V call is TRBV10-3, the J call TRBJ1-4; 8 positions match TRBD1. Germline-derived CDR1 and CDR2 are ENHRY and SYGVKD. CDR3 length equals 16 residues. The V and J ends lost 4 bases and 5 bases, in that order; junction bases with no gene match: 9. CDR3 in amino acids: CAISGGGTGLNEKLFF. DNA of the CDR3: TGTGCCATCAGTGGCGGCGGGACAGGCTTAAATGAAAAACTGTTTTTT.

V is TRBV9 and J is TRBJ2-3; 10 bases line up with TRBD1. V shed 3 bases and J 3 bases; nucleotides not matched to a gene: 7. From germline, CDR1 is SGDLS and CDR2 YYNGEE. This CDR3 spans 16 amino acids. The CDR3 loop reads CASSASGTGVTDTQYF. The CDR3 nucleotides read TGTGCCAGCAGCGCTTCCGGGACAGGGGTGACAGATACGCAGTATTTT.